A single TCR beta chain is shown here with its context. The antigen this receptor binds is unknown. No base-level quality is on record; no much larger clone is a single base apart. The data belong to a study of blood T cell repertoires in COVID-19 (dated by TCRdb to the early 2020s). General notes on the study: The collaborator samples originated in the United States, Italy and Spain and spanned the acute and convalescent phases of COVID-19. The dataset comprised deeply sampled blood TCRbeta repertoires from subjects exposed to, actively infected with, or recovered from COVID-19. Where available, HLA class I and class II types were obtained from metadata supplied by the sample provider rather than from assay-based typing. The repertoires were released in a freely available public database meant as a resource for research on the immune response to SARS-CoV-2. Samples came from the ongoing ImmuneRACE study (first 160 participants) plus 1,254 subjects from 6 global collaborators. The material from the prospective study consisted of cDNA or gDNA derived from T cells, B-cell-depleted T cells, or PBMCs. Sample metadata almost always included a de-identified subject ID, COVID-19 status, age in years and sex. Paper-wide results and their limitations: Clinical and demographic metadata were provided uncurated, with the amount varying by source and participant.

TCRbeta CDR3 regions were amplified from genomic DNA by means of the immunoSEQ Assay, a bias-controlled multiplex PCR. Concerning the study's data processing: Within the assay, amplification of reference gene primers was used to estimate how many nucleated cells each sample contained. Sequence reads were collapsed and filtered to measure the absolute abundance of every unique TCRbeta CDR3 rearrangement. For each sample, productive Simpson clonality was calculated by taking the square root of Simpson's diversity index across productive rearrangements. TCRdb mirrors the immuneACCESS table, restricted to in-frame sequences. Some clones are absent from its copies; in checked studies, under half trace to an unresolved V gene, and the reason for the others is unknown. From that table come the V and J calls and clone size; the DNA was used to work out D and trimming. The sample table lists about 160,000 clones, around 87% of them with a count of one. The ten largest clones add up to roughly 0.58% of the sample.

At one collaborating source in Seattle, patients were enrolled during active infection and were followed longitudinally through the course of disease. The collaborating institutions used their own protocols to collect whole blood in K2EDTA tubes. For TCRbeta analysis, collaborators shipped samples in one of three forms: frozen whole blood, isolated PBMCs, or DNA extracted from either of those sample types. Including the terminal cysteine and phenylalanine, the CDR3 comprises 16 residues. The DNA shown is the 48-base CDR3, in frame from base 1. Trimming takes 5 bases from V and 5 bases from J, and the germline ends sit 19 bases apart. CDR1 is given as LNHNV and CDR2 as YYDKDF, both from the germline V gene (reference sequence).

Sequencing used peripheral blood. The rearranged chain carries TRBV15 and TRBJ2-1; TRBD1 might be the D gene, on 6 matching bases. This clonotype was sampled from a man aged 55 to 70 with COVID-19, enrolled during active disease. The sequenced DNA is TGTGCCACCAGCGGTTACACCGGGACAAGCAACAATGAGCAGTTCTTC. Translated, this is CATSGYTGTSNNEQFF.